This T cell receptor beta chain was observed in a study of cytomegalovirus exposure and HLA in healthy donors. Germline CDR1 and CDR2: SNHLY and FYNNEI. Deletions cut 6 bases from V and 7 bases from J, with 13 bases between. There are 14 residues in the CDR3. This clone appeared once. Primers: 60 Vbeta forward and 13 Jbeta reverse. Sequencing was performed with immunoSEQ multiplex PCR; in TCRdb, only in-frame clones are kept and a portion is missing. The table lists approximately 110,000 clones, around 78% of them singletons. This receptor was identified in a man between 60 and 75 years old in good health and CMV-seropositive. Sequencing was carried out using PBMCs. The chain recombines TRBV2 with TRBJ1-6; tentative D call: TRBD1 (6 bases). The CDR3 here is CASRIQGRNSPLHF. CDR3 sequence (DNA): TGTGCCAGCAGGATACAGGGCCGCAATTCACCCCTCCACTTT.